This entry lists 10 T cell receptor beta chains sequenced from one sample in a study of T cell responses to AZD1222 COVID-19 vaccine. The table came from immunoSEQ multiplex PCR; TCRdb's copy has only in-frame clones and leaves some out. This table holds 110,000 to 150,000 clones, around nine tenths found once. The sample consisted of peripheral blood, taken on day 0 of AZD1222 vaccination. The receptors stem from an adult in good health.

The chain links TRBV18 to TRBJ2-1; D is ambiguous. The CDR3 sequence is 16 residues long. V dropped 0 bases and J dropped 7 bases, with 16 bases sitting between them. Per germline, CDR1 KGHSH and CDR2 LQKENI. The CDR3 region has the DNA TGTGCCAGCTCACCACCGAGTCCGGGTTTGGGGAATGAGCAGTTCTTC. Translation gives CASSPPSPGLGNEQFF.

The chain uses TRBV30 and TRBJ2-1; possible D gene TRBD1, 7 bases. Trimming took 0 bases from V and 15 from J, leaving 15 bases between them. The CDR3 extends over 12 amino acids. Germline V gene lookup returns CDR1 GTSNPN and CDR2 SVGIG (reference sequence). The CDR3 DNA is TGTGCCTGGAGTGTCGGCCAGGGGGGTTTGTTCTTC. Translating it yields CAWSVGQGGLFF.

The chain links TRBV5-4 to TRBJ2-1, with 7 bases identical to TRBD1. Germline CDR1 and CDR2: SGHNT and YYREEE (reference sequence). This CDR3 has 12 residues. V was pared by 3 bases and J by 13 bases, with 7 bases of the junction left unmatched. The CDR3 loop reads CASSWDEGAQFF. The CDR3 nucleotides read TGTGCCAGCAGCTGGGATGAGGGGGCTCAGTTCTTC.

This clone appeared many times. The CDR3 DNA reads TGTGCCTGGAGTGTAGGATATGTCCCCTACGAGCAGTACTTC. Its protein product is CAWSVGYVPYEQYF. The chain employs TRBV30 and TRBJ2-7, with D unclear. The V end lost 0 bases, the J end lost 2 bases, and 11 bases lay between the germline ends. CDR3 length: 14 residues. Looked up from germline, CDR1 is GTSNPN and CDR2 is SVGIG (reference sequence).

The V call is TRBV7-3, the J call TRBJ2-5; 7 positions agree with TRBD1. The CDR3 has 12 amino acids. Germline V gene sequence: CDR1 SGHTA, CDR2 FQGTGA. V lost 5 bases, J lost 4 bases, and 1 base stayed unmatched. The CDR3 is CASSNRGETQYF. The CDR3 DNA reads TGTGCCAGCAGCAACAGGGGAGAGACCCAGTACTTC.

This clone showed up just once. This rearrangement joins TRBV3-1 (or the pseudogene TRBV3-2) to TRBJ2-3; 13 nucleotides align to TRBD2. The trim removed 4 bases at V and 4 bases at J, leaving 2 bases unmatched. The CDR3 sequence is 15 residues long. Germline V gene sequence: CDR1 LGHDT, CDR2 YNNKEL (reference sequence). CDR3 DNA sequence: TGTGCCAGCAGCCGGACTAGCGGGAGAGCAGATACGCAGTATTTT. It yields the protein CASSRTSGRADTQYF.

V is TRBV27 and J is TRBJ1-3; no reliable D call. The V end lost 5 bases, the J end lost 5 bases, and 19 bases lay between the germline ends. From germline, CDR1 is MNHEY and CDR2 SMNVEV (reference sequence). The CDR3 extends over 16 amino acids. The CDR3 DNA follows: TGTGCCAGCAGTCCCTTGTGCCAGGTGAGGAGAAACACCATATATTTT. Its protein product is CASSPLCQVRRNTIYF.

This clone was seen just once. This sequence joins TRBV5-1 and TRBJ2-2, with 7 bases lining up with TRBD2. V trimming: 2 bases; J trimming: 2 bases; junction bases outside the gene matches: 6. Per germline, CDR1 SGHRS and CDR2 YFSETQ. This CDR3 contains 16 residues. This chain's CDR3 is CASSFPPGGNTGELFF. CDR3 nucleotides: TGCGCCAGCAGCTTCCCGCCGGGGGGAAACACCGGGGAGCTGTTTTTT.

The rearrangement links TRBV4-1 to TRBJ1-5; 8 bases agree with TRBD1. Trimming at V came to 4 bases and at J to 0 bases, leaving 14 bases not matched to a gene. Germline CDR1 is MGHRA and CDR2 is YSYEKL. This CDR3 is 19 amino acids long. The CDR3 DNA reads as TGCGCCAGCAGCCCCCGGCAGGGGGCCCAGGCGTATAGCAATCAGCCCCAGCATTTT. It is translated as CASSPRQGAQAYSNQPQHF.

The chain joins TRBV2 to TRBJ1-2; 10 nucleotides line up with TRBD1. CDR1 and CDR2 from the germline V gene are SNHLY and FYNNEI. The CDR3 is 15 residues long. V was clipped by 3 bases and J by 2 bases; unmatched bases: 3. Here the CDR3 reads CASSEGDRGNYGYTF. The CDR3, as DNA: TGTGCCAGCAGTGAGGGGGACAGGGGCAACTATGGCTACACCTTC.